These 11 T cell receptor beta chains share one sample of origin, sequenced in a study of shared clonotypes between healthy human individuals. Method: immunoSEQ multiplex PCR; TCRdb's copy keeps in-frame clones and lacks some. Seen here are roughly 2,500,000 clones, approximately 93% observed once, and the top ten hold about 0.38%. Sequences were obtained from naive CD4+ T cells from PBMCs. Stated subset: CD45RA+ positively selected. The receptors stem from a man between 18 and 35 years old in good health. Some clones in this sample may be carry-over from other donors' samples.

This rearrangement joins TRBV25-1 to TRBJ2-1; D might be TRBD2 (5 bases). Germline CDR1 reads MGHDK; CDR2 reads SYGVNS. Trimming took off 4 bases at V and 7 bases at J, with 20 bases between the two ends. This CDR3 spans 16 amino acids. This CDR3 is CASSALGGWGRNEQFF. In DNA form, the CDR3 reads TGTGCCAGCAGTGCTTTAGGCGGGTGGGGTAGGAATGAGCAGTTCTTC.

This clone was observed a single time. The chain employs TRBV5-1 and TRBJ1-2; 9 bases match TRBD1. The CDR3 spans 15 residues. The germline V gene encodes CDR1 SGHRS and CDR2 YFSETQ. The V gene end was trimmed by 0 bases and the J gene end by 8 bases; junction bases not matched to a gene: 8. CDR3 in DNA: TGCGCCAGCAGCTTGGAGGGACAGGGTACGGGCGGCTACACCTTC. Protein: CASSLEGQGTGGYTF.

This clone was recorded only once. This rearrangement joins TRBV5-1 to TRBJ1-5; 8 bases fit TRBD1. V lost 0 bases to trimming and J lost 5 bases; unmatched junction nucleotides: 4. The CDR3 has 15 residues. The germline V gene encodes CDR1 SGHRS and CDR2 YFSETQ. DNA for the CDR3: TGCGCCAGCAGCTTGGGGACAGGGTATCATCAGCCCCAGCATTTT. It yields the protein CASSLGTGYHQPQHF.

The chain recombines TRBV19 with TRBJ1-1, with D maybe TRBD1 (6 bases). Germline CDR1 is LNHDA and CDR2 is SQIVND (reference sequence). There are 14 residues in the CDR3. Trimming took off 5 bases at V and 2 bases at J, with 12 bases between the two ends. CDR3 protein: CASSHGGRNTEAFF. The CDR3 DNA reads as TGTGCCAGTAGTCACGGGGGCCGAAACACTGAAGCTTTCTTT.

V and J are TRBV11-2 and TRBJ1-1; no definite D call. From germline, CDR1 is SGHAT and CDR2 FQNNGV. The CDR3 has 15 residues. The germline V and J ends were trimmed by 1 base and 1 base, with 10 bases remaining between them. The CDR3 loop reads CASSLVRGGNTEAFF. The CDR3 region has the DNA TGTGCCAGCAGCTTAGTTCGGGGAGGGAACACTGAAGCTTTCTTT.

The chain joins TRBV28 to TRBJ2-3; 15 nucleotides match TRBD2. V trimming: 6 bases; J trimming: 3 bases; junction bases outside the gene matches: 4. This CDR3 has 16 residues. Germline assignment: CDR1 MDHEN and CDR2 SYDVKM. DNA for the CDR3: TGTGCCAGCAGACGGACTAGCGGGAGGGCAACAGATACGCAGTATTTT. Protein sequence: CASRRTSGRATDTQYF.

The chain uses TRBV5-5 and TRBJ2-5; perhaps TRBD2 as D (6 bases). The CDR3 totals 13 residues. V was pared by 1 base and J by 5 bases, with 9 bases between. The V gene's germline CDR1 is SGHKS and CDR2 YYEKEE (reference sequence). The CDR3 sequence is CASSLRGYETQYF. The DNA of the CDR3 is TGTGCCAGCAGCTTGCGGGGGTATGAGACCCAGTACTTC. Full variable domain (rest looked up from reference TRBV5-5 and TRBJ2-5): DAGVTQSPTHLIKTRGQQVTLRCSPISGHKSVSWYQQVLGQGPQFIFQYYEKEERGRGNFPDRFSARQFPNYSSELNVNALLLGDSALYLCASSLRGYETQYFGPGTRLLVL.

Comments on this clone: In the same sample, other DNA sequences code for this CDR3. The V call is TRBV5-1, the J call TRBJ2-5, with a possible D match to TRBD2 (6 bases). With 4 bases removed from V and 0 bases from J, the gap between germline ends came to 13 bases. Germline-derived CDR1 and CDR2 are SGHRS and YFSETQ. The CDR3 spans 15 residues. The CDR3 protein is CASSPGWGDQETQYF. The CDR3 DNA reads as TGCGCCAGCAGCCCGGGATGGGGGGACCAAGAGACCCAGTACTTC.

This rearrangement joins TRBV5-5 to TRBJ2-1, with a tentative D call TRBD2 (6 bases). Between the trimmed V and J ends, which lost 3 bases and 4 bases, there was a span of 14 bases. The CDR3 has 15 residues. Per the germline V gene, CDR1 is SGHKS and CDR2 is YYEKEE (reference sequence). The DNA of the CDR3 is TGTGCCAGCAGCTGGGGAGCGGGCCTGTACAATGAGCAGTTCTTC. Translating it yields CASSWGAGLYNEQFF.

About this clone: The same CDR3 can be traced to other DNA sequences in this sample. This chain uses TRBV18 with TRBJ2-2; TRBD1 might be the D (5 bases). CDR3 size: 15 residues. Germline CDR1 and CDR2: KGHSH and LQKENI. With 4 bases removed from V and 1 base from J, the gap between germline ends came to 10 bases. This CDR3 is CASSLTGQNTGELFF. In nucleotides, the CDR3 is TGTGCCAGCTCACTAACTGGACAGAACACCGGGGAGCTGTTTTTT.

The rearrangement uses TRBV11-2 and TRBJ2-1; D call uncertain. The CDR3 loop spans 14 amino acids. The V end was cut by 3 bases, the J end by 3 bases, with 9 bases between. From germline, CDR1 is SGHAT and CDR2 FQNNGV. As DNA, the CDR3 is TGTGCCAGCAGCTTTGGGCAGAACTACAATGAGCAGTTCTTC. Protein: CASSFGQNYNEQFF.